Following are 8 T cell receptor beta chains from one sample sequenced in a study of blood T cell repertoires in COVID-19. Assay used: immunoSEQ multiplex PCR; TCRdb lists only in-frame clones, some missing. The sample records about 24,000 clones, approximately 72% being singletons. The sequenced material came from peripheral blood. The receptors derive from a woman older than 75 with acute or convalescent COVID-19.

The gene calls are TRBV7-2 and TRBJ2-7; possible D gene TRBD1, 5 bases. This CDR3 is built from 15 residues. Germline values: CDR1 SGHTA, CDR2 FQGNSA. V shed 5 bases and J shed 2 bases, with 16 bases lying between them. CDR3 amino acids: CASSPDSTRAYEQYF. DNA for the CDR3: TGTGCCAGCAGCCCCGACAGCACCCGCGCCTACGAGCAGTACTTC.

This clone was seen a few times. The chain is built from TRBV7-2 and TRBJ2-1, with D tentatively TRBD2 (6 bases). Germline V lookup: CDR1 SGHTA, CDR2 FQGNSA. The CDR3 is made up of 18 amino acids. V shed 0 bases and J shed 7 bases, with 22 bases lying between them. CDR3 DNA: TGTGCCAGCAGCTTAGCGCAGTTACTAGGGCGGGGATCGAATGAGCAGTTCTTC. Translating it yields CASSLAQLLGRGSNEQFF.

The chain employs TRBV19 and TRBJ1-5; tentatively, D is TRBD1 (6 bases). CDR1 LNHDA and CDR2 SQIVND come from the germline V gene (reference sequence). The CDR3 is 13 residues long. Trimming removed 5 bases at V and 5 bases at J, with 10 bases between. The CDR3 protein is CASSVNRDQPQHF. The DNA of the CDR3 is TGTGCCAGTAGTGTCAACAGGGATCAGCCCCAGCATTTT.

This chain uses TRBV7-9 with TRBJ2-1; TRBD1 is a possible D gene (5 bases). V shed 4 bases and J shed 2 bases, with 9 bases lying between them. The CDR3 is 14 amino acids. Germline V lookup: CDR1 SEHNR, CDR2 FQNEAQ (reference sequence). The CDR3 DNA reads as TGTGCCAGCAGCTGGCAGGACACCTACAATGAGCAGTTCTTC. As protein: CASSWQDTYNEQFF.

J is TRBJ2-3 and V is TRBV3-1 (or the pseudogene TRBV3-2), with 8 nucleotides matching TRBD1. Looked up from germline, CDR1 is LGHDT and CDR2 is YNNKEL (reference sequence). V was clipped by 4 bases and J by 4 bases; unmatched bases: 1. The CDR3 consists of 13 residues. Written as DNA, the CDR3 is TGTGCCAGCAGCCGACAGGGGCCAGATACGCAGTATTTT. Encoded protein: CASSRQGPDTQYF.

Here the CDR3 reads CASSINGLPYEKLFF. The CDR3 coding sequence is TGTGCCAGCAGCATTAACGGGTTACCCTATGAAAAACTGTTTTTT. This chain joins TRBV5-5 and TRBJ1-4; D remains ambiguous. Trimming removed 4 bases at V and 6 bases at J, with 16 bases between. The CDR3 has 15 residues. The germline V gene encodes CDR1 SGHKS and CDR2 YYEKEE (reference sequence).

The chain links TRBV19 to TRBJ2-5; maybe TRBD1 (5 bases). In germline, CDR1 is LNHDA, CDR2 SQIVND (reference sequence). This CDR3 comprises 13 residues. The V gene lost 4 bases and the J gene lost 3 bases, with 9 bases spanning the gap. DNA of the CDR3: TGTGCCAGTAGTAGATCCAGGGAAGAGACCCAGTACTTC. Translation: CASSRSREETQYF.

This clone showed up just once. The chain carries TRBV7-9 and TRBJ2-7, with D tentatively TRBD1 (7 bases). There are 14 residues in the CDR3. V dropped 3 bases and J dropped 5 bases, with 14 bases sitting between them. CDR1 is SEHNR, CDR2 FQNEAQ, per germline (reference sequence). CDR3 sequence: CASSFVGGGDEQYF. The CDR3 bases are TGTGCCAGCAGCTTTGTAGGAGGGGGCGACGAGCAGTACTTC.